This T cell receptor beta chain was recovered during a study of blood T cell repertoires in COVID-19. Profiling relied on immunoSEQ multiplex PCR, and the TCRdb table lists in-frame clones only, not all of them. This sample has 350,000 to 400,000 clones, with 80% to 90% found just once. This CDR3 comprises 12 residues. The V gene's germline CDR1 is SGHRS and CDR2 YFSETQ. The V end was cut by 4 bases, the J end by 3 bases, with 7 bases between. Sequencing was done on a sample of PBMCs or T cells enriched from blood (not recorded which). The source of this sequence is a man between 18 and 29 years old who had recovered from COVID-19. The chain couples TRBV5-1 to TRBJ1-1; no clear D gene. The CDR3 here is CASSEVDTEAFF. The CDR3 coding sequence is TGCGCCAGCAGCGAGGTTGACACTGAAGCTTTCTTT.